What follows are 9 T cell receptor beta chains derived from one specimen sequenced in a study of CD8 T cells in Susac syndrome (dated by TCRdb to between 2018 and 2021). Preparation of the library involved the immunoSEQ multiplex PCR assay. RNA was extracted using the RNeasy kit, and roughly 0.45 to 1 microgram was reverse transcribed with random hexamers. The raw public reads went through TCRdb reprocessing: fastp at Q25, MiXCR clone calling, in-frame beta chains kept. Each CDR3 protein gets just one entry, which takes the most common genes and DNA from the rows behind it. A total of 130,000 to 150,000 distinct CDR3 sequences appear in this sample, roughly 94% of them only once. The ten largest clones take up roughly 0.083% of the sample. The sample comprised CD4+ T cells from PBMCs. Source of these receptors: a human donor in good health.

The chain carries TRBV20-1 and TRBJ2-2; possibly TRBD1 or TRBD2 for D (5 bases each). Trimming removed 3 bases from V and 4 bases from J, with 15 bases in between. Germline CDR1 and CDR2: DFQATT and SNEGSKA (reference sequence). CDR3 length: 15 residues. CDR3 protein: CSASEGTPPTGELFF. Written as DNA, the CDR3 is TGCAGTGCTAGTGAGGGGACCCCACCCACCGGGGAGCTGTTTTTT.

The chain has TRBV30 and TRBJ2-2; D gene uncertain. Trimming pared 1 base from V and 5 bases from J, leaving 20 bases between. The CDR3 covers 17 residues. Germline V CDR1 and CDR2: GTSNPN, SVGIG (reference sequence). The CDR3 loop is CAWSAPLPGFGTGELFF. The CDR3 DNA is TGTGCCTGGAGTGCCCCCCTGCCTGGGTTCGGAACCGGGGAGCTGTTTTTT.

DNA for the CDR3: TGCAGTGCTAGGCGCTGGCGTCGGACAAATACGCAGTATTTT. Protein product: CSARRWRRTNTQYF. V usage is TRBV20-1 and J usage is TRBJ2-3, with D possibly being TRBD1 (5 bases). The germline V gene has CDR1 DFQATT and CDR2 SNEGSKA (reference sequence). Trimming took off 3 bases at V and 7 bases at J, with 17 bases between the two ends. CDR3 length: 14 amino acids.

The chain uses TRBV4-1 and TRBJ2-7; D is unresolved. This CDR3 has 13 amino acids. The germline CDR1 and CDR2 sequences are MGHRA and YSYEKL. The germline V and J ends were trimmed by 3 bases and 2 bases, with 8 bases remaining between them. The CDR3 reads CASSQAGAYEQYF. The CDR3 DNA reads as TGCGCCAGCAGCCAGGCAGGCGCCTACGAGCAGTACTTC.

The chain recombines TRBV9 with TRBJ2-1; no clear D gene. The CDR3 totals 16 residues. V was shortened by 3 bases and J by 0 bases, with 13 bases between the two germline ends. Per the germline V gene, CDR1 is SGDLS and CDR2 is YYNGEE. The DNA for the CDR3 is TGTGCCAGCAGCGCTTCAGCTGAGAGCTCCTACAATGAGCAGTTCTTC. As protein: CASSASAESSYNEQFF.

This clonotype was seen only a few times. CDR3 bases: TGTGCCAGCAGTTTTCAGGGTTCTGGGGCCAACGTCCTGACTTTC. Protein: CASSFQGSGANVLTF. The chain links TRBV27 to TRBJ2-6, with D possibly matching TRBD1 (5 bases). Germline V gene data show CDR1 as MNHEY and CDR2 as SMNVEV (reference sequence). This CDR3 spans 15 amino acids. The V end was cut by 3 bases, the J end by 1 base, with 7 bases between.

This chain uses TRBV18 with TRBJ1-1; no clear D gene. The CDR3 has 16 residues. V was clipped by 1 base and J by 5 bases, with 17 bases between them. Germline-derived CDR1 and CDR2 are KGHSH and LQKENI. CDR3 amino acids: CASSPLSWAGETEAFF. CDR3 DNA: TGTGCCAGCTCACCACTTTCCTGGGCTGGGGAGACTGAAGCTTTCTTT.

The rearrangement uses TRBV6-1 and TRBJ2-2; 8 bases line up with TRBD1. The CDR3 loop spans 14 amino acids. Germline V CDR1 and CDR2: MNHNS, SASEGT. After removal of 6 bases from V and 4 bases from J, the junction contained 4 bases not matched to a gene. CDR3 coding DNA: TGTGCCAGCAGCTGGACAGGGCTCACCGGGGAGCTGTTTTTT. Protein sequence: CASSWTGLTGELFF.

V is TRBV24-1 and J is TRBJ2-1, with 9 positions matching TRBD1. This CDR3 contains 15 residues. With 2 bases clipped from V and 7 bases from J, the junction kept 5 bases outside the gene matches. CDR1 and CDR2 from the germline V gene are KGHDR and SFDVKD. CDR3 in amino acids: CATSDWGQGLNEQFF. The CDR3 DNA is TGTGCCACCAGTGATTGGGGACAGGGTTTGAATGAGCAGTTCTTC.